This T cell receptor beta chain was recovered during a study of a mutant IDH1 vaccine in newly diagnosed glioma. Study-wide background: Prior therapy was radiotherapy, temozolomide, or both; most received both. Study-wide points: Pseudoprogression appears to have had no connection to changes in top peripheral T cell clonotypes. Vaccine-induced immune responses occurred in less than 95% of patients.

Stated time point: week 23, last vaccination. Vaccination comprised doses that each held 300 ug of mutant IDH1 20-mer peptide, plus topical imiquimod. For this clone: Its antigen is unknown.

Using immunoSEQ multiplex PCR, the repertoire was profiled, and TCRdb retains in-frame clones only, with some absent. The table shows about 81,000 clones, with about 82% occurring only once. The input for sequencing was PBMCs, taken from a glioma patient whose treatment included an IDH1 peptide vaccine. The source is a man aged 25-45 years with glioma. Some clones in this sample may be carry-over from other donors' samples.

The CDR3 spells CASSQVKGQARGEKLFF. DNA for the CDR3: TGTGCCAGCAGCCAAGTTAAAGGACAGGCGAGAGGTGAAAAACTGTTTTTT. The V call is TRBV4-2, the J call TRBJ1-4; 7 nucleotides agree with TRBD1. CDR3 length: 17 amino acids. The germline V gene encodes CDR1 LGHNA and CDR2 YNFKEQ. The V segment lost 1 base and the J segment 7 bases; nucleotides outside the gene matches: 12.